This TCR beta chain appears in the sequencing data of a study of T cell responses to AZD1222 COVID-19 vaccine. In the study overall: Samples with a second dose at about 4 or about 12 weeks were pooled together.

Study conclusions and caveats: White British people made up most donors, females outnumbered males, and clonal diversity was possibly underestimated.

Generated by immunoSEQ multiplex PCR, the TCRdb table keeps only in-frame clones and is missing some. The data show over 95,000 clones, 90% to 95% seen once. With regard to this clone: Antigen: not known.

Trimming took off 5 bases at V and 8 bases at J, with 9 bases between the two ends. In germline, CDR1 is GTSNPN, CDR2 SVGIG (reference sequence). The CDR3 totals 10 residues. The chain recombines TRBV30 with TRBJ1-2; D is ambiguous. The sample consisted of peripheral blood, taken on day 0 of AZD1222 vaccination. This sequence was found in an adult in good health. The CDR3 region has the DNA TGTGCCTGGGGCCCGGCGGGCTACACCTTC. This encodes CAWGPAGYTF.